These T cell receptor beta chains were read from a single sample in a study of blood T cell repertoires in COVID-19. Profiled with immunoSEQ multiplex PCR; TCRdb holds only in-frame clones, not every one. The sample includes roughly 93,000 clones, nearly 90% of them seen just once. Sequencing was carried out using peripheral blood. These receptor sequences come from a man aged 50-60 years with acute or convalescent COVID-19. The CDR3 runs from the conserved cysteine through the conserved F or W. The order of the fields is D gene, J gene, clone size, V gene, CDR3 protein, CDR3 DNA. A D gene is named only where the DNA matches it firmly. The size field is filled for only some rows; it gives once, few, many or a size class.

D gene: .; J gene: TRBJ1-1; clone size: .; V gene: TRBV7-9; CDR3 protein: CASSSTGLNTEAFF; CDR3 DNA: TGTGCCAGCAGCTCAACAGGGCTGAACACTGAAGCTTTCTTT
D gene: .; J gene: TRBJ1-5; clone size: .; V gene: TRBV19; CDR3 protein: CASSIQGSGNQPQHF; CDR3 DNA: TGTGCCAGTAGTATACAGGGGAGCGGCAATCAGCCCCAGCATTTT
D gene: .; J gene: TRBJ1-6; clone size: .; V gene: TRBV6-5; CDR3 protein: CASFQGNSPLHF; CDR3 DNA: TGTGCCAGTTTCCAGGGTAATTCACCCCTCCACTTT
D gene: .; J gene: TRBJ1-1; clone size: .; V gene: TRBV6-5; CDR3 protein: CASSKQENTEAFF; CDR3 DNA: TGTGCCAGCAGCAAACAGGAAAACACTGAAGCTTTCTTT
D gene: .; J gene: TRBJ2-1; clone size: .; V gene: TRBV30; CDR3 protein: CAWSGVSYNEQFF; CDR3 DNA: TGTGCCTGGAGTGGCGTTTCCTACAATGAGCAGTTCTTC
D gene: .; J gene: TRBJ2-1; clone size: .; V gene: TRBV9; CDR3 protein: CASSVTTGTARHNEQFF; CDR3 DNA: TGTGCCAGCAGCGTAACAACCGGGACTGCCAGACACAATGAGCAGTTCTTC
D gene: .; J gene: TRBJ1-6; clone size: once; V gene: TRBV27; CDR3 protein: CASSLRDYNSPLHF; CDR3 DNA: TGTGCCAGCAGTTTACGGGACTATAATTCACCCCTCCACTTT
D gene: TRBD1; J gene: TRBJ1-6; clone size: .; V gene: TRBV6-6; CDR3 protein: CASSFGQGTSPLHF; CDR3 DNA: TGTGCCAGCAGTTTCGGACAGGGCACCTCACCCCTCCACTTT
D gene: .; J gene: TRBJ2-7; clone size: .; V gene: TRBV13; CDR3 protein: CASSPTGASSYEQYF; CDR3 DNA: TGTGCCAGCAGCCCGACGGGTGCAAGCTCCTACGAGCAGTACTTC
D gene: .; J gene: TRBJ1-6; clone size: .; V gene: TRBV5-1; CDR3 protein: CASGPGALNNSPLHF; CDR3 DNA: TGCGCCAGCGGGCCAGGGGCGCTGAATAATTCACCCCTCCACTTT
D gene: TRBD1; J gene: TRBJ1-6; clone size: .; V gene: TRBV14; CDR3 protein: CASSHMGTGEGSPLHF; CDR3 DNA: TGTGCCAGCAGCCATATGGGGACAGGGGAGGGATCACCCCTCCACTTT
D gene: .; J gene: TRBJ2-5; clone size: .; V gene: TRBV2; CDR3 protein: CASGENQETQYF; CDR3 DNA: TGTGCCAGCGGAGAAAACCAAGAGACCCAGTACTTC
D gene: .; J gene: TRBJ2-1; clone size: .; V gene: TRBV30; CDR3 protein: CAWSVRDNEQFF; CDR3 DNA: TGTGCCTGGAGTGTACGGGACAATGAGCAGTTCTTC
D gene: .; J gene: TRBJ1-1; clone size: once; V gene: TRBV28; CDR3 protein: CASSSPGRISTFF; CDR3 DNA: TGTGCCAGCAGTTCCCCTGGCCGTATTAGCACTTTCTTT
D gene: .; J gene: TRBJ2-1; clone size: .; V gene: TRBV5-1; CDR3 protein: CASSLGGSHNEQFF; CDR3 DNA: TGCGCCAGCAGCTTGGGCGGGTCCCACAATGAGCAGTTCTTC
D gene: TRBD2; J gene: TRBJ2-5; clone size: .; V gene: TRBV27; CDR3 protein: CASSTSGGPRNQYF; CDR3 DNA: TGTGCCAGCAGCACTAGCGGGGGGCCTCGTAACCAGTACTTC
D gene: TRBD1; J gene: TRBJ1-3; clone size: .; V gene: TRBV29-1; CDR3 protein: CSAADRAPGNTIYF; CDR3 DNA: TGCAGCGCTGCCGACAGGGCTCCTGGAAACACCATATATTTT
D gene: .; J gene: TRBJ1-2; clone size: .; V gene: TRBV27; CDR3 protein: CATREDLVRGYTF; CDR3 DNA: TGTGCCACCAGGGAGGATTTAGTCCGTGGCTACACCTTC
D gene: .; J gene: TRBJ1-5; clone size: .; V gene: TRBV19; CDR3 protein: CASSGEISNQPQHF; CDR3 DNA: TGTGCCTCGTCGGGGGAAATTAGCAATCAGCCCCAGCATTTT
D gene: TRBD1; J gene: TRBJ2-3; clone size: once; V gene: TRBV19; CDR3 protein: CASSIKGTGITDTQYF; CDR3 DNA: TGTGCCAGTAGTATTAAAGGGACAGGGATCACAGATACGCAGTATTTT
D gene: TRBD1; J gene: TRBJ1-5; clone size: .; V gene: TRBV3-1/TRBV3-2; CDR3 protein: CASSQGPDRGPGQPQHF; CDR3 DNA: TGTGCCAGCAGCCAAGGTCCCGACAGGGGGCCGGGTCAGCCCCAGCATTTT
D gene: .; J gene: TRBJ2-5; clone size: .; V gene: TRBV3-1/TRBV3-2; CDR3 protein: CASSQPGDQETQYF; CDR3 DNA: TGTGCCAGCAGCCAACCAGGGGACCAAGAGACCCAGTACTTC
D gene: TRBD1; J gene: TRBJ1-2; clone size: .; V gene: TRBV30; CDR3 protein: CAWSQTGLNRANYGYTF; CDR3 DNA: TGTGCCTGGAGTCAGACAGGGTTGAACAGAGCTAACTATGGCTACACCTTC
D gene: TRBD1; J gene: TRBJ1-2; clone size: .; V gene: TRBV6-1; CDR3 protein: CASSEAGDRGYGYTF; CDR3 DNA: TGTGCCAGCAGTGAAGCGGGGGACAGGGGGTATGGCTACACCTTC
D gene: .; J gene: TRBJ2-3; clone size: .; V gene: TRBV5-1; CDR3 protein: CASSSGSGPGDTQYF; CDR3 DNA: TGCGCCAGCAGCAGTGGCTCGGGTCCGGGGGATACGCAGTATTTT
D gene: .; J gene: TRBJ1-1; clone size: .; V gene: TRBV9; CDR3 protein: CASSVGDRVTAAFF; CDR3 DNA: TGTGCCAGCAGCGTAGGCGACCGGGTTACGGCGGCTTTCTTT
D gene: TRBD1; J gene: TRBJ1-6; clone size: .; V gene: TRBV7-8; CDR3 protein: CASSLGTANSPLHF; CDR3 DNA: TGTGCCAGCAGCCTCGGGACAGCTAATTCACCCCTCCACTTT
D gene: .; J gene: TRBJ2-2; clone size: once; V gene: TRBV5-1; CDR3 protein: CASSLGNAGELFF; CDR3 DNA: TGCGCCAGCAGCTTGGGTAATGCCGGGGAGCTGTTTTTT
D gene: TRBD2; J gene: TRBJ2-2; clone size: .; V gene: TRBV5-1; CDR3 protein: CASLRTGLGTGPGELFF; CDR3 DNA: TGCGCCAGCTTAAGGACGGGACTAGGTACAGGCCCCGGGGAGCTGTTTTTT
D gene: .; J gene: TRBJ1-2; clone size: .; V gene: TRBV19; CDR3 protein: CASSIGQEDYGYTF; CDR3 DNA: TGTGCCAGTAGTATTGGGCAGGAAGACTATGGCTACACCTTC
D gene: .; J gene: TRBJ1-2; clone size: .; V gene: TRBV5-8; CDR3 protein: CASSSRRPGAPFNYGYTF; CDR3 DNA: TGTGCCAGCAGCTCCAGGAGGCCAGGGGCGCCCTTTAACTATGGCTACACCTTC
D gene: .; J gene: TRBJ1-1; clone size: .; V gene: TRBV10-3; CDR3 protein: CAINGGNTEAFF; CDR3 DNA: TGTGCCATCAACGGCGGGAACACTGAAGCTTTCTTT
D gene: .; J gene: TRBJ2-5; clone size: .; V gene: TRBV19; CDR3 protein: CASSLGQGTETQYF; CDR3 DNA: TGTGCCAGTAGTTTGGGGCAGGGGACGGAGACCCAGTACTTC
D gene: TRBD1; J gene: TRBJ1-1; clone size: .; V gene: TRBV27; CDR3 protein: CASSLHRQGKMNTEAFF; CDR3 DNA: TGTGCCAGCAGTCTCCACCGACAGGGGAAAATGAACACTGAAGCTTTCTTT
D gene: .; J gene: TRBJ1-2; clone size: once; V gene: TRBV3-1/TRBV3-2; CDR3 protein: CASSQEHGDYYGYTF; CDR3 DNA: TGTGCCAGCAGCCAAGAACACGGGGATTACTATGGCTACACCTTC
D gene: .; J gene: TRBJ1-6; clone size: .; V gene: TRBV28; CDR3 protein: CASSLYGEKGSPLHF; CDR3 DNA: TGTGCCAGCAGTTTATATGGGGAAAAGGGGTCACCCCTCCACTTT
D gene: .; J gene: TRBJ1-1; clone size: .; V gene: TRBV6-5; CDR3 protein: CASRAIRQEAFF; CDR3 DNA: TGTGCCAGCAGGGCCATCCGACAAGAAGCTTTCTTT
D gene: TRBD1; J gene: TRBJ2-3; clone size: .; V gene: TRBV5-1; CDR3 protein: CASSLLRGQDTQYF; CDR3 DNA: TGCGCCAGCAGCTTGCTGAGGGGGCAGGATACGCAGTATTTT
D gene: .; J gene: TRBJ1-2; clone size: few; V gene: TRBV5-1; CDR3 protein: CASSLEGANYGYTF; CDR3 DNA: TGCGCCAGCAGCTTGGAGGGGGCTAACTATGGCTACACCTTC
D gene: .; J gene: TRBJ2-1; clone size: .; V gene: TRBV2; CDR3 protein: CASTSGLGTYNEQFF; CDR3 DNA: TGTGCCAGCACCTCGGGACTGGGAACCTACAATGAGCAGTTCTTC
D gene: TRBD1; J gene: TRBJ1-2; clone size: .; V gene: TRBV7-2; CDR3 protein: CASSMTGNYGYTF; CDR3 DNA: TGTGCCAGCAGCATGACAGGGAACTATGGCTACACCTTC
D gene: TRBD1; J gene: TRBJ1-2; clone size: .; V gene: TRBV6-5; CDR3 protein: CASSLPGQTNYGYTF; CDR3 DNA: TGTGCCAGCAGCCTCCCGGGACAGACAAACTATGGCTACACCTTC
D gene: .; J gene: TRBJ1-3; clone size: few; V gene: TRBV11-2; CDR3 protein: CASSLGSSGNTIYF; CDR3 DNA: TGTGCCAGCAGCTTAGGTAGCTCTGGAAACACCATATATTTT
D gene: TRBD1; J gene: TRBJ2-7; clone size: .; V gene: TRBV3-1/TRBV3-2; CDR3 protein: CASSPSRQGGQYF; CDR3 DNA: TGTGCCAGCAGCCCCTCTCGACAGGGCGGGCAGTACTTC
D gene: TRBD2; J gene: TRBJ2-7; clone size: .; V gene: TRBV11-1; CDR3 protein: CASSLRGGALYEQYF; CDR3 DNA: TGTGCCAGCAGCTTACGCGGGGGGGCCTTGTACGAGCAGTACTTC
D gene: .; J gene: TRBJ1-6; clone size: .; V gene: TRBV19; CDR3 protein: CASSIVRNSPLHF; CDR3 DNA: TGTGCCAGTAGTATAGTGCGGAATTCACCCCTCCACTTT
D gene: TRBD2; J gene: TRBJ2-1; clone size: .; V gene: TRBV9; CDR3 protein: CASSGGLLYNEQFF; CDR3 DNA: TGTGCCAGCAGCGGGGGACTACTCTACAATGAGCAGTTCTTC
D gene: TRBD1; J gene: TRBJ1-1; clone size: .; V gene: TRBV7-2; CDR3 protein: CASSPKNRGPTEAFF; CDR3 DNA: TGTGCCAGCAGTCCCAAAAACAGGGGACCCACTGAAGCTTTCTTT
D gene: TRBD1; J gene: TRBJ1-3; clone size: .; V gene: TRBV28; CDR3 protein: CASSPTGGPGNTIYF; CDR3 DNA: TGTGCCAGCTCCCCAACAGGGGGCCCAGGAAACACCATATATTTT
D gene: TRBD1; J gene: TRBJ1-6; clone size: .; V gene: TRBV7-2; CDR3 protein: CASSLGGTGVSPLHF; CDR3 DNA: TGTGCCAGCAGCTTAGGAGGGACAGGGGTATCTCCCCTCCACTTT
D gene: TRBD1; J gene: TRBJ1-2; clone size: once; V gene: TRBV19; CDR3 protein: CASSKTGGGEASGYTF; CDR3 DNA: TGTGCCAGTAGTAAGACAGGGGGCGGCGAGGCCTCTGGCTACACCTTC
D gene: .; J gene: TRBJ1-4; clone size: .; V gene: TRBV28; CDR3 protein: CASSYSRNEKLFF; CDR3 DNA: TGTGCCAGCAGTTACTCACGCAATGAAAAACTGTTTTTT